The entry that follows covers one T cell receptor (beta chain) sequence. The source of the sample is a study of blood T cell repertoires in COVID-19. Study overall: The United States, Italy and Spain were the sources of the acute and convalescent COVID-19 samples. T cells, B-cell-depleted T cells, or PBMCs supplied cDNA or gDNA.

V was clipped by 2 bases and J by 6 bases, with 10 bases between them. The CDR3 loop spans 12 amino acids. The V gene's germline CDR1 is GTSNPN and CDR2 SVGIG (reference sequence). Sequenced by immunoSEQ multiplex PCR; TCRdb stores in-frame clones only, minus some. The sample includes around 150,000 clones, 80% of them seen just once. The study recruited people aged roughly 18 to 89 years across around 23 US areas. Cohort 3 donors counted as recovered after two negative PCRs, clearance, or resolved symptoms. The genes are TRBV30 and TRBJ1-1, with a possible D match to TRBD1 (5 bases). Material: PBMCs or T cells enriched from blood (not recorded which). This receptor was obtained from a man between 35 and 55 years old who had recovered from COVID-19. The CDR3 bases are TGTGCCTGGAGTCGGGGGATTGCTGAAGCTTTCTTT. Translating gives CAWSRGIAEAFF.